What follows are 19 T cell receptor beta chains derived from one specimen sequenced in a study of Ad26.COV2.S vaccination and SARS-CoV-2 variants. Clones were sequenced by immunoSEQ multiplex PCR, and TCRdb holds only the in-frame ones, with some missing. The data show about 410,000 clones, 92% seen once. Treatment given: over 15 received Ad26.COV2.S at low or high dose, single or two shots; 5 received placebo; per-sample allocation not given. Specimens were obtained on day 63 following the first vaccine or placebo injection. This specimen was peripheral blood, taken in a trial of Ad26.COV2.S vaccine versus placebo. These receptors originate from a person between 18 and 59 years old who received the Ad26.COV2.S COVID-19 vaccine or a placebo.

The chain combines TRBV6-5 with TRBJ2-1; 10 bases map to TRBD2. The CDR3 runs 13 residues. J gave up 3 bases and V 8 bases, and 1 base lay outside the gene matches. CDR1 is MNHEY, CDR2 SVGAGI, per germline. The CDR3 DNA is TGTGCCAGCCGGACTAGCGGCTACAATGAGCAGTTCTTC. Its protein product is CASRTSGYNEQFF.

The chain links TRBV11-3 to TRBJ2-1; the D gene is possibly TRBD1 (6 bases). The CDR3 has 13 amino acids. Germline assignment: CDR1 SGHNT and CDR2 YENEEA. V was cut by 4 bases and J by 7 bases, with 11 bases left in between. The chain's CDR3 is CASSWGQKNEQFF. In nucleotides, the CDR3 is TGTGCCAGCAGCTGGGGACAAAAGAATGAGCAGTTCTTC.

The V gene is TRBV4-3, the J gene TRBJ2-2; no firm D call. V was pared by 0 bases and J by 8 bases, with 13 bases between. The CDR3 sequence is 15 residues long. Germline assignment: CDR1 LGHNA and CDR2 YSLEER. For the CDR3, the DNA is TGCGCCAGCAGCCAAGATCTGGAACGTCGGGGGGAGCTGTTTTTT. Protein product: CASSQDLERRGELFF.

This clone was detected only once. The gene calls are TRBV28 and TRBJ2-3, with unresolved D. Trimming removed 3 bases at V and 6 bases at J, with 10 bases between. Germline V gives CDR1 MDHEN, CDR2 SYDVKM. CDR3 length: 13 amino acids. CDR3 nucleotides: TGTGCCAGCAGTTTTTTTTTGGGGGATACGCAGTATTTT. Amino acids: CASSFFLGDTQYF.

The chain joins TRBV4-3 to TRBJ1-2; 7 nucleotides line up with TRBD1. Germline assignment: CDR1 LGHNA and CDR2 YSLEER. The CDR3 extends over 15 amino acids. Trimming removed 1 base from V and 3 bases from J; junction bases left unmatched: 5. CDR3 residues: CASSQVRRGDYGYTF. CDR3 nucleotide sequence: TGCGCCAGCAGCCAAGTACGCAGGGGGGACTATGGCTACACCTTC.

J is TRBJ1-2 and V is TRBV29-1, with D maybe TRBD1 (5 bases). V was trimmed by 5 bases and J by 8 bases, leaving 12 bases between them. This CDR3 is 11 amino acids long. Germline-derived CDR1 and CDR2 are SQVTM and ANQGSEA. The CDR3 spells CSVSGAEGYTF. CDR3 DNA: TGCAGCGTTTCTGGGGCGGAAGGCTACACCTTC.

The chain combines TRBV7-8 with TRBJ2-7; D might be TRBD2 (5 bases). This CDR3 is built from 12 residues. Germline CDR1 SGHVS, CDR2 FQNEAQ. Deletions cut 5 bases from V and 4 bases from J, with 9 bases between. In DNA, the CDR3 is TGTGCCAGCAGCCACGGACTTTACGAGCAGTACTTC. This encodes CASSHGLYEQYF.

Here the CDR3 reads CASVDSSQETQYF. The DNA of the CDR3 is TGCGCCAGCGTGGACAGCAGCCAAGAGACCCAGTACTTC. V and J are TRBV23-1 and TRBJ2-5; possible D gene TRBD1, 6 bases. TRBV23-1 is an open reading frame, and its role is uncertain. CDR3 length: 13 amino acids. The V and J ends lost 8 bases and 1 base respectively, with 11 bases between them.

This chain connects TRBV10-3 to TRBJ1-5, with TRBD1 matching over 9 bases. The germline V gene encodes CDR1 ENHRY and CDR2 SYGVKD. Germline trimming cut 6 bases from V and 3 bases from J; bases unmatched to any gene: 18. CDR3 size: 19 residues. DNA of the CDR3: TGTGCCATCAGCCAGGGAACAGGGGGCCGATTCGCCTACAATCAGCCCCAGCATTTT. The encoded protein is CAISQGTGGRFAYNQPQHF.

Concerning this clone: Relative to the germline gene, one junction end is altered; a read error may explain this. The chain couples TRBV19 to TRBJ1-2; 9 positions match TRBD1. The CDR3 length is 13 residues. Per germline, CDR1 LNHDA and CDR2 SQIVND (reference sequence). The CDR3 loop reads CASNRQGVLGHTF. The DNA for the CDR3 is TGTGCCAGTAATCGACAGGGGGTACTTGGCCACACCTTC. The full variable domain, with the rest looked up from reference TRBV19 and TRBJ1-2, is DGGITQSPKYLFRKEGQNVTLSCEQNLNHDAMYWYRQDPGQGLRLIYYSQIVNDFQKGDIAEGYSVSREKKESFPLTVTSAQKNPTAFYLCASNRQGVLGHTFGSGTRLTVV.

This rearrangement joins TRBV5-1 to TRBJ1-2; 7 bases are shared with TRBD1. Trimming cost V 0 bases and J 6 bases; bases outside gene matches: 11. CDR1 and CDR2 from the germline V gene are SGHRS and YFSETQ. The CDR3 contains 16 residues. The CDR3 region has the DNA TGCGCCAGCAGCTTGGAAGCGCAGGGGGTACTCCATGGCTACACCTTC. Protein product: CASSLEAQGVLHGYTF.

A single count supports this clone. CDR3 nucleotides: TGTGCCATCAGTCCAGGGTTGCGCTACGAGCAGTACTTC. This sequence encodes CAISPGLRYEQYF. The chain uses TRBV10-3 and TRBJ2-7; TRBD1 might be the D (5 bases). Trimming removed 5 bases from V and 3 bases from J, with 11 bases in between. The germline V gene has CDR1 ENHRY and CDR2 SYGVKD. The CDR3 sequence is 13 residues long.

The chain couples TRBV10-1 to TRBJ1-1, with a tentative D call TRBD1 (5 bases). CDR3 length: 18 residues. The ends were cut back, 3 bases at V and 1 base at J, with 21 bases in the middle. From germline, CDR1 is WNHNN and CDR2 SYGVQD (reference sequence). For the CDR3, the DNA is TGCGCCAGCAGTGAATATGTTGCAGGAACAGGAAAGAACACTGAAGCTTTCTTT. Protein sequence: CASSEYVAGTGKNTEAFF.

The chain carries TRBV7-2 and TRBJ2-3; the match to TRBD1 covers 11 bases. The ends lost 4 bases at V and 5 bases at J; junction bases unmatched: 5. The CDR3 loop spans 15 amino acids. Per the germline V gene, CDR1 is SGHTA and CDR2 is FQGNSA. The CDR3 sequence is CASSWDRGMGDTQYF. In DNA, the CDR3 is TGTGCCAGCAGCTGGGACAGGGGGATGGGAGATACGCAGTATTTT. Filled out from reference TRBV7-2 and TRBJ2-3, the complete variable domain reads GAGVSQSPSNKVTEKGKDVELRCDPISGHTALYWYRQSLGQGLEFLIYFQGNSAPDKSGLPSDRFSAERTGGSVSTLTIQRTQQEDSAVYLCASSWDRGMGDTQYFGPGTRLTVL.

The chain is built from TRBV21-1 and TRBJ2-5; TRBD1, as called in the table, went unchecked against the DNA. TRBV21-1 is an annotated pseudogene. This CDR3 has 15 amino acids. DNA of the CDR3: TGTGCCAGCAGCAAAGGATTCCAGGGTTCCGAGACCCAGTACTTC. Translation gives CASSKGFQGSETQYF.

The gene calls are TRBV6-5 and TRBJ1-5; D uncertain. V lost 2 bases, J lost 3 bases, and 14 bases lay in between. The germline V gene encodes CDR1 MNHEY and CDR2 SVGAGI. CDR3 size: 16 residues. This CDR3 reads CASSYPLRGLNQPQHF. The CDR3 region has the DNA TGTGCCAGCAGTTACCCACTAAGAGGGCTCAATCAGCCCCAGCATTTT.

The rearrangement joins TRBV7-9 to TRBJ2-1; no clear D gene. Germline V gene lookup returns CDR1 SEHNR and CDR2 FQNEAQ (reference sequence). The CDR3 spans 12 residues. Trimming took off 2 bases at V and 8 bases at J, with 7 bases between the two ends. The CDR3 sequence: CASSLSLDEQFF. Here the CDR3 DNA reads TGTGCCAGCAGCTTATCCCTCGATGAGCAGTTCTTC.

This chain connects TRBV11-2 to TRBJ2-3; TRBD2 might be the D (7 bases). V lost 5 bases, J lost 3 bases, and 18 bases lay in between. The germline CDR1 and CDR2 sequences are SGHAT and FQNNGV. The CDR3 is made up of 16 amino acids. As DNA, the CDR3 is TGTGCCAGCAGCCCTACCCGGGGGGCGCGGACAGATACGCAGTATTTT. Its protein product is CASSPTRGARTDTQYF.

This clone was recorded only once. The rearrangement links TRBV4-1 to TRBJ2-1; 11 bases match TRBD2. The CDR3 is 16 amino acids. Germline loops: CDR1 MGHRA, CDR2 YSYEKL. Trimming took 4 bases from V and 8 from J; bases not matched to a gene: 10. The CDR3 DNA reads TGCGCCAGCAGCCGATTAGCGGGGGGGACTTGGGATGAGCAGTTCTTC. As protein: CASSRLAGGTWDEQFF.